This T cell receptor (beta chain) was sequenced for a study of cytomegalovirus exposure and HLA in healthy donors. Study-wide points: The listing of 150 or so TCR beta chains classed them as cytomegalovirus-associated. Accurate predictions that matched the HLA-A and HLA-B alleles of most subjects were reportedly made from TCR beta sequences. Later on, an analysis tied some 17,000 TCR beta sequences to HLA alleles at 0.05 false discovery rate.

It was with 60 Vbeta and 13 Jbeta primers that the PCR ran. Generated by immunoSEQ multiplex PCR, the TCRdb table keeps only in-frame clones and is missing some. The sample holds around 95,000 clones, around 82% seen once. As for this clone: What it binds is not known.

This receptor was taken from a man younger than 45 in good health and CMV-seropositive. Sequenced: PBMCs.

CDR3 sequence (DNA): TGTGCCAGCAGCTTGTTCAGGGGAACCAAAAACATTCAGTACTTC. Its translation: CASSLFRGTKNIQYF. V usage is TRBV5-4 and J usage is TRBJ2-4, with D tentatively TRBD1 (6 bases). V lost 1 base to trimming and J lost 2 bases, with 10 bases between them. The V gene's germline CDR1 is SGHNT and CDR2 YYREEE (reference sequence). This CDR3 contains 15 residues.